These 9 T cell receptor beta chains originate from one sample sequenced in a study of T-cell memory formation after mild COVID-19. TCRdb processed the 5' RACE reads anew with MiXCR; each CDR3 protein has one entry. Of about 340,000 distinct CDR3 sequences in the sample, around 14% were seen once. Sequenced: PBMCs or a T cell subset sorted from them (not recorded which). Receptors were obtained from a man aged 18 to 30 who had mild COVID-19 (a few samples of this study predate the infection). Cell type and time point are not known.

CDR3 amino acids: CASSPSGAGTDTQYF. DNA of the CDR3: TGTGCCAGCTCACCATCGGGGGCAGGCACAGATACGCAGTATTTT. The chain is built from TRBV18 and TRBJ2-3; D is tentatively TRBD1 or TRBD2 (6 bases each). Trimming took 2 bases from V and 1 from J, leaving 10 bases between them. Germline CDR1 and CDR2: KGHSH and LQKENI. The CDR3 covers 15 residues. The variable domain in full, completed from reference TRBV18 and TRBJ2-3, reads NAGVMQNPRHLVRRRGQEARLRCSPMKGHSHVYWYRQLPEEGLKFMVYLQKENIIDESGMPKERFSAEFPKEGPSILRIQQVVRGDSAAYFCASSPSGAGTDTQYFGPGTRLTVL.

The chain is built from TRBV7-2 and TRBJ2-7; 10 bases match TRBD1. The CDR3 has 15 residues. J lost 3 bases, V lost 5 bases, and 7 bases had no gene match. CDR1 SGHTA and CDR2 FQGNSA come from the germline V gene. The CDR3 loop reads CASSPWTGGNYEQYF. In DNA, the CDR3 is TGTGCCAGCAGCCCGTGGACAGGGGGAAACTACGAGCAGTACTTC.

The gene calls are TRBV4-1 and TRBJ2-5; D tentatively reads TRBD1 or TRBD2 (6 bases each). The CDR3 runs to 15 residues. V lost 0 bases, J lost 5 bases, and 13 bases lay in between. The germline gives CDR1 MGHRA, CDR2 YSYEKL. The DNA for the CDR3 is TGCGCCAGCAGCCAAGATCCGGGGGCTAGGGAGACCCAGTACTTC. This encodes CASSQDPGARETQYF.

The chain has TRBV3-1 and TRBJ1-2; perhaps TRBD1 as D (6 bases). Looked up from germline, CDR1 is LGHDT and CDR2 is YNNKEL (reference sequence). The V gene lost 5 bases and the J gene lost 2 bases, with 12 bases spanning the gap. This CDR3 comprises 14 residues. The CDR3 DNA follows: TGTGCCAGCAGCTCTGTCGGACAGAACTATGGCTACACCTTC. Encoded protein: CASSSVGQNYGYTF.

This rearrangement joins TRBV4-1 to TRBJ2-3; D uncertain. The CDR3 has 14 amino acids. The V gene lost 4 bases and the J gene lost 4 bases, with 12 bases spanning the gap. CDR1 and CDR2 from the germline V gene are MGHRA and YSYEKL. The CDR3, as DNA: TGCGCCAGCAGCCCCCCTCAAGGTTCAGATACGCAGTATTTT. Translating it yields CASSPPQGSDTQYF.

This clonotype was observed a few times. The chain uses TRBV18 and TRBJ2-7; D not certain. Germline CDR1 is KGHSH and CDR2 is LQKENI. The V gene lost 1 base and the J gene lost 2 bases, with 9 bases spanning the gap. The CDR3 runs 14 residues. The chain's CDR3 is CASSPRQDAYEQYV. The CDR3 DNA is TGTGCCAGCTCACCACGGCAAGACGCCTACGAGCAGTACGTC.

The chain employs TRBV27 and TRBJ1-2; D unclear. CDR1 and CDR2 from the germline V gene are MNHEY and SMNVEV (reference sequence). The CDR3 is 13 amino acids. Trimming pared 10 bases from V and 2 bases from J, leaving 14 bases between. The chain's CDR3 is CATKRAGNYGYTF. CDR3 sequence (DNA): TGTGCCACCAAGAGGGCGGGGAACTATGGCTACACCTTC.

The chain couples TRBV7-3 to TRBJ2-1; TRBD2 might be the D (5 bases). The germline V gene has CDR1 SGHTA and CDR2 FQGTGA. This CDR3 is 16 amino acids long. The V and J ends lost 5 bases and 10 bases respectively, with 24 bases between them. CDR3 sequence (DNA): TGTGCCAGCAGCCCGACGGGCGCGGAGGCGGGTGGGGAGCAGTTCTTC. Translating it yields CASSPTGAEAGGEQFF.

The CDR3 loop is CASSQDKSSYNEQFF. The DNA for the CDR3 is TGTGCCAGCAGCCAGGACAAGAGCTCCTACAATGAGCAGTTCTTC. The chain links TRBV5-4 to TRBJ2-1, with TRBD1 as a possible D gene (5 bases). This CDR3 region has 15 residues. V was trimmed by 4 bases and J by 0 bases, leaving 11 bases between them. Germline V gene sequence: CDR1 SGHNT, CDR2 YYREEE (reference sequence).